These T cell receptor beta chains were read from a single sample in a study of cytomegalovirus exposure and HLA in healthy donors. Method: immunoSEQ multiplex PCR; TCRdb's copy keeps in-frame clones and lacks some. The sample lists about 82,000 clones, 70% to 80% occurring once. Sequencing was carried out using PBMCs. Receptor source: a man aged 45-65 years in good health and CMV-seronegative. CDR3s include the opening cysteine and the closing phenylalanine or tryptophan. D genes are given only for firm matches. Not every row has a clone size; where given, it reads once, few, many or a size class.

j_gene	v_gene	abundance	d_gene	CDR3aa	CDR3nt
TRBJ2-4	TRBV5-1	NA	TRBD2	CASSPRLGEGKNIQYF	TGCGCCAGCAGCCCCCGACTAGGGGAGGGCAAAAACATTCAGTACTTC
TRBJ1-1	TRBV7-2	NA	NA	CASSPTRIQGTGRTEAFF	TGTGCCAGCAGCCCCACACGAATCCAGGGTACCGGACGGACTGAAGCTTTCTTT
TRBJ2-4	TRBV6-1	NA	NA	CASSVSGEENIQYF	TGTGCCAGCAGTGTATCGGGGGAGGAAAACATTCAGTACTTC
TRBJ2-7	TRBV6-5	NA	NA	CASVGLDYEQYF	TGTGCCAGCGTGGGGCTGGACTACGAGCAGTACTTC
TRBJ1-2	TRBV7-2	NA	NA	CASSFSDSYPLYGYTF	TGTGCCAGCAGCTTCTCTGACAGCTATCCACTCTATGGCTACACCTTC
TRBJ1-4	TRBV19	NA	TRBD1	CASRNRGVEEKLFF	TGTGCCAGTAGAAACAGGGGAGTAGAAGAAAAACTGTTTTTT
TRBJ2-3	TRBV7-9	NA	TRBD1	CASSQSGQGLYTQYF	TGTGCCAGCAGCCAGTCAGGACAGGGTTTATATACGCAGTATTTT
TRBJ2-7	TRBV11-3	NA	NA	CASSLGLGDSYEQYF	TGTGCCAGCAGCTTAGGGTTGGGCGACTCCTACGAGCAGTACTTC
TRBJ1-1	TRBV27	NA	NA	CASTTTGYTTEAFF	TGTGCCAGCACCACGACAGGTTATACGACTGAAGCTTTCTTT
TRBJ2-7	TRBV18	NA	TRBD2	CASSPPASGGAGEQYF	TGTGCCAGCTCACCACCGGCTAGCGGGGGGGCGGGCGAGCAGTACTTC
TRBJ1-1	TRBV13	NA	TRBD1	CASSRQGGNTEAFF	TGTGCCAGCAGCCGACAGGGAGGGAACACTGAAGCTTTCTTT
TRBJ2-7	TRBV29-1	once	TRBD1	CSVEGQGKSSYEQYF	TGCAGCGTTGAGGGACAGGGCAAAAGCTCCTACGAGCAGTACTTC
TRBJ1-5	TRBV18	NA	NA	CASSLRLDQPQHF	TGTGCCAGCTCTCTCCGATTAGATCAGCCCCAGCATTTT
TRBJ2-7	TRBV15	NA	NA	CATSTGGYEQYF	TGTGCCACCAGCACAGGAGGCTACGAGCAGTACTTC
TRBJ2-5	TRBV15	few	TRBD2	CATSRASGGVETQYF	TGTGCCACCAGCAGAGCTAGCGGGGGTGTCGAGACCCAGTACTTC
TRBJ1-4	TRBV13	NA	NA	CASSQGPGTLNEKLFF	TGTGCCAGCAGCCAAGGGCCGGGGACATTGAATGAAAAACTGTTTTTT
TRBJ2-3	TRBV19	NA	TRBD1	CASSIMGQGSDTQYF	TGTGCCAGTAGTATAATGGGACAGGGGTCAGATACGCAGTATTTT
TRBJ2-2	TRBV2	NA	TRBD2	CASISTSGGTGELFF	TGTGCCAGCATTTCGACTAGCGGGGGCACCGGGGAGCTGTTTTTT
TRBJ2-1	TRBV9	NA	TRBD1	CASSQASPGQGHNEQFF	TGTGCCAGCAGCCAAGCTTCGCCGGGACAGGGGCACAATGAGCAGTTCTTC
TRBJ2-7	TRBV9	once	TRBD2	CASSDSGGAILEEQYF	TGTGCCAGCAGCGATAGCGGGGGGGCTATTTTGGAAGAGCAGTACTTC
TRBJ2-5	TRBV5-1	NA	NA	CASSLGQSGGPQYF	TGCGCCAGCAGCCTGGGACAGTCGGGAGGGCCCCAGTACTTC